The clone carrying this T cell receptor (beta chain) occurred a few times. Data came from immunoSEQ multiplex PCR; TCRdb stores just in-frame clones and leaves some out. Of 25,000 to 30,000 clones in the sample, more than 75% are singletons; the top ten hold around 1.9%. The record originates from a study of PD-L1 blockade in urothelial cancer. Trimming pared 7 bases from V and 4 bases from J, leaving 14 bases between. The CDR3 runs 13 residues. Germline CDR1 reads SGHNT; CDR2 reads YYREEE (reference sequence). The sequencing here drew on PBMCs, taken around atezolizumab (anti-PD-L1) treatment. The TCR sequence derives from a man over 45 with urothelial cancer. The chain recombines TRBV5-4 with TRBJ1-1, with D uncertain. The CDR3 loop reads CASEGPRSTEAFF. In DNA, the CDR3 is TGTGCCAGCGAGGGTCCCCGAAGCACTGAAGCTTTCTTT.